The clone carrying this T cell receptor (beta chain) was detected ten times or more. No treatment had been given to any patient before thyroid surgery. The data stem from a study of metastatic and nonmetastatic thyroid tumors. Study information: From malignant and benign thyroid patients, repertoires in blood and in tumor or nodule tissue were compared.

The CDR3 has 16 residues. V lost 0 bases and J lost 3, with 13 bases in between. Per the germline V gene, CDR1 is SGDLS and CDR2 is YYNGEE. Original processing methods: Building a distant-metastasis classifier for papillary thyroid cancer drew on CDR3 differences across clinicopathological groups. TCRdb redid the clone calls on the PCR reads using MiXCR. V and J calls and clone size were set by TCRdb, not the authors. The sample holds 85,000 to 95,000 clones, 15% seen once. The TCR sequence derives from a female donor with papillary thyroid cancer or a benign thyroid nodule (not recorded which). Some clones in this sample may be carry-over from other donors' samples. The chain links TRBV9 to TRBJ1-3; D may be TRBD1 (6 bases). Sample: blood. The CDR3 loop is CASSVDGGQVGNTIYF. The CDR3 DNA sequence: TGTGCCAGCAGCGTAGATGGGGGGCAAGTTGGAAACACCATATATTTT. Full variable domain (rest looked up from reference TRBV9 and TRBJ1-3): DSGVTQTPKHLITATGQRVTLRCSPRSGDLSVYWYQQSLDQGLQFLIQYYNGEERAKGNILERFSAQQFPDLHSELNLSSLELGDSALYFCASSVDGGQVGNTIYFGEGSWLTVV.